Listed below are T cell receptor beta chains from one sample, sequenced in a study of blood T cells in healthy people across ages. TCRdb fed the 5' RACE reads into MiXCR, producing one record per CDR3 protein. The sample consists of some 1.8 million distinct CDR3 sequences, around 42% of them appearing once. Sequenced: blood. The receptors here all came from a human donor in good health. The CDR3 runs from the conserved cysteine through the conserved F or W. The D gene is left open where the match is weak. Rows may omit the clone size; those that give it use once, few, many or a size class.

d_gene	v_gene	j_gene	abundance	CDR3aa	CDR3nt
NA	TRBV5-1	TRBJ1-1	NA	CASSFISGDTEAFF	TGCGCCAGCAGCTTCATATCGGGGGACACTGAAGCTTTCTTT
TRBD2	TRBV7-2	TRBJ2-4	few	CASSRAGLAGTDIQYF	TGTGCCAGCAGCCGAGCGGGACTAGCGGGGACGGACATTCAGTACTTC
NA	TRBV29-1	TRBJ2-1	few	CSAGTRLSYNEQFF	TGCAGCGCCGGGACACGCTTATCCTACAATGAGCAGTTCTTC
NA	TRBV27	TRBJ2-1	NA	CASSVARDGSYNEQFF	TGTGCCAGCAGTGTAGCCAGGGACGGCTCCTACAATGAGCAGTTCTTC
NA	TRBV7-2	TRBJ1-5	few	CASSLQWGYSNQPQHF	TGTGCCAGCAGCCTCCAATGGGGGTATAGCAATCAGCCCCAGCATTTT
TRBD2	TRBV11-3	TRBJ2-1	few	CASSFLGLADNEQFF	TGTGCCAGCAGCTTTCTAGGACTAGCGGACAATGAGCAGTTCTTC
NA	TRBV11-2	TRBJ2-4	many	CASSGGGLNIQYF	TGTGCCAGCAGCGGAGGGGGCTTGAACATTCAGTACTTC
TRBD1	TRBV6-5	TRBJ2-7	NA	CASSYPGQGTNEQYF	TGTGCCAGCAGTTATCCGGGACAGGGAACCAACGAGCAGTACTTC
NA	TRBV29-1	TRBJ2-3	few	CSGWGASGATDTQYF	TGCAGTGGCTGGGGGGCAAGCGGAGCCACAGATACGCAGTATTTT
NA	TRBV20-1	TRBJ1-2	few	CSADTTANYGYTF	TGCAGTGCCGACACAACCGCTAACTATGGCTACACCTTC
NA	TRBV10-3	TRBJ1-1	NA	CAIIAGPDRPTEAFF	TGTGCCATCATTGCTGGACCCGACAGACCCACTGAAGCTTTCTTT
NA	TRBV9	TRBJ2-7	many	CASSVDIKREQYF	TGTGCCAGCAGCGTAGATATTAAGCGAGAGCAGTACTTC
TRBD1	TRBV5-6	TRBJ1-2	once	CASSIIGTARDYGYTF	TGTGCCAGCAGCATAATCGGGACAGCGAGGGACTATGGCTACACCTTC
NA	TRBV11-2	TRBJ1-2	few	CASSFRTEFGYTF	TGTGCCAGCAGCTTCCGGACGGAATTCGGCTACACCTTC
TRBD2	TRBV6-5	TRBJ2-5	NA	CASSYTGGVPQETQYF	TGTGCCAGCAGTTACACGGGGGGGGTCCCCCAAGAGACCCAGTACTTC
NA	TRBV29-1	TRBJ2-7	once	CIVVDSGYEQYF	TGCATCGTTGTTGACAGCGGGTACGAGCAGTACTTC
TRBD2	TRBV20-1	TRBJ2-1	NA	CSASTLAGRDEQFF	TGCAGTGCTAGCACGCTAGCGGGGAGGGATGAGCAGTTCTTC
NA	TRBV2	TRBJ2-7	NA	CASGRRYEQYF	TGTGCCAGCGGAAGAAGGTACGAGCAGTACTTC
NA	TRBV4-1	TRBJ2-5	NA	CASSPPGMLGETQYF	TGCGCCAGCAGCCCCCCCGGTATGCTGGGAGAGACCCAGTACTTC
NA	TRBV20-1	TRBJ2-7	few	CSWPRDTTYEQYF	TGCAGCTGGCCACGGGACACCACCTACGAGCAGTACTTC
NA	TRBV5-1	TRBJ2-1	NA	CASSMTGGSDEQFF	TGCGCCAGCAGCATGACCGGGGGTAGCGATGAGCAGTTCTTC
NA	TRBV5-5	TRBJ2-2	NA	CASSPMGANTGELFF	TGTGCCAGCAGCCCAATGGGGGCGAACACCGGGGAGCTGTTTTTT
NA	TRBV2	TRBJ1-4	NA	CASTVGGATNEKLFF	TGTGCCAGCACGGTCGGTGGTGCAACTAATGAAAAACTGTTTTTT
TRBD2	TRBV20-1	TRBJ2-1	NA	CSAFTGGPYNEQFF	TGCAGTGCTTTTACGGGGGGACCCTACAATGAGCAGTTCTTC
TRBD1	TRBV24-1	TRBJ2-3	few	CATSDFTRDRDTQYF	TGTGCCACCAGTGATTTTACCCGGGACAGGGATACGCAGTATTTT
NA	TRBV15	TRBJ2-7	many	CATSRYRTGSGEQYF	TGTGCCACCAGCAGGTACAGGACCGGATCGGGCGAGCAGTACTTC
TRBD2	TRBV4-3	TRBJ2-1	NA	CASSQWSIAGPNEQFF	TGCGCCAGCAGCCAATGGTCCATAGCGGGGCCCAATGAGCAGTTCTTC
NA	TRBV4-3	TRBJ2-6	many	CASSPRAGRANVLTF	TGCGCCAGCAGCCCAAGAGCCGGCAGGGCCAACGTCCTGACTTTC
NA	TRBV7-6	TRBJ2-3	NA	CASSLERVEVEDTQYF	TGTGCCAGCAGTTTAGAAAGGGTGGAGGTGGAGGATACGCAGTATTTT
NA	TRBV27	TRBJ2-2	NA	CASSLDPDGELFF	TGTGCCAGCAGTTTGGACCCCGACGGGGAGCTGTTTTTT
NA	TRBV7-2	TRBJ2-5	few	CASSLIRGTQETQYF	TGTGCCAGCAGCTTAATTCGGGGCACCCAAGAGACCCAGTACTTC
NA	TRBV12-3/TRBV12-4	TRBJ2-3	NA	CASRPTGSSTDTRYF	TGTGCCAGCAGGCCTACAGGATCTAGCACAGATACGCGGTATTTT